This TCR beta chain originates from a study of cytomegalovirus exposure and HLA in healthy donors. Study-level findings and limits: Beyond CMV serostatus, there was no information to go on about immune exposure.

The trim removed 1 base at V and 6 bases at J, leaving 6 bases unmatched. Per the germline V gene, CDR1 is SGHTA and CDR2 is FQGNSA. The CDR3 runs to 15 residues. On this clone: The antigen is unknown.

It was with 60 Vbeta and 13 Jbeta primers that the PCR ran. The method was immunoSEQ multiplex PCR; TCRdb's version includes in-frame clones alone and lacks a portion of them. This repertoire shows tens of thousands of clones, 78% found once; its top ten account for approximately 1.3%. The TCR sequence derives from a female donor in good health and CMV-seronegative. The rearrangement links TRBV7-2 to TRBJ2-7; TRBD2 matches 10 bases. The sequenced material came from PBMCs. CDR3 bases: TGTGCCAGCAGCTTAGTGCTAGCGGGGGCCTCCGAGCAGTACTTC. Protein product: CASSLVLAGASEQYF.